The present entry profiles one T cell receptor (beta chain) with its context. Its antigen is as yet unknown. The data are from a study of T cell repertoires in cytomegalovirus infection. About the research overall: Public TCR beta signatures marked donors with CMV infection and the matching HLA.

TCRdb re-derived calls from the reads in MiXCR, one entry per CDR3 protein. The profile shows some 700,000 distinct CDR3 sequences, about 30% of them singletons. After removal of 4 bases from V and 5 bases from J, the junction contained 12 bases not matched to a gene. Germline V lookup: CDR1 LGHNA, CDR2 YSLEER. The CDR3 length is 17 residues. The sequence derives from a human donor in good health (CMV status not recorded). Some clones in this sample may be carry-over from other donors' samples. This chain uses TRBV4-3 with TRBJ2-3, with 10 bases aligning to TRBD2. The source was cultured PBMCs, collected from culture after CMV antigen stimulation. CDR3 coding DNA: TGCGCCAGCAGCCGAAATACGCCGGGACTAGCGTTAGATACGCAGTATTTT. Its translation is CASSRNTPGLALDTQYF.